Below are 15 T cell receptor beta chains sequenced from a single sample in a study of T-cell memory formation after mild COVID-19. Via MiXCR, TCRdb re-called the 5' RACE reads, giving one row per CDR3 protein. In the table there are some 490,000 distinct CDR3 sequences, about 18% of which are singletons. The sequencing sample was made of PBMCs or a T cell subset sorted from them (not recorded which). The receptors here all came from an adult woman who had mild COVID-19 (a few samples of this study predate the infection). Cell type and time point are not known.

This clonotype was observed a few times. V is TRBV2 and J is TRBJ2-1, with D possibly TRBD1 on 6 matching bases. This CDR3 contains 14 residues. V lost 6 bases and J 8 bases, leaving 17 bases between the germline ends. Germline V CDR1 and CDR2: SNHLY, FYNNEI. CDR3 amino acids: CASRTGRPPYEQFF. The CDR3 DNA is TGTGCCAGCAGGACAGGCCGGCCACCCTATGAGCAGTTCTTC.

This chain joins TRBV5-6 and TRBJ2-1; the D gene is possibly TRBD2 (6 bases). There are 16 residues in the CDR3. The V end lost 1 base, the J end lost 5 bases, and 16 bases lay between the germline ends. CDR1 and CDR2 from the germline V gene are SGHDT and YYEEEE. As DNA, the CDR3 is TGTGCCAGCAGCTTGTTTATCGGGAGTACCCACAATGAGCAGTTCTTC. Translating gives CASSLFIGSTHNEQFF.

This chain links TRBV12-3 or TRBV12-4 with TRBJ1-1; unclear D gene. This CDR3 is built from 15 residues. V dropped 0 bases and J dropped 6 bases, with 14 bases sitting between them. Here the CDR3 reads CASSLAHIARSEAFF. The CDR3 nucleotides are TGTGCCAGCAGTTTAGCGCACATCGCCCGATCTGAAGCTTTCTTT.

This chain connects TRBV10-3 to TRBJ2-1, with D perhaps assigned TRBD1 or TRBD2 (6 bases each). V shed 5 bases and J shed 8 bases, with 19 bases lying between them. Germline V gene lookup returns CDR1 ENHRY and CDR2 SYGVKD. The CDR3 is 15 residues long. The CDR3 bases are TGTGCCATCAGTTTAGCGGTTGGAGGGGGAGATGAGCAGTTCTTC. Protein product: CAISLAVGGGDEQFF.

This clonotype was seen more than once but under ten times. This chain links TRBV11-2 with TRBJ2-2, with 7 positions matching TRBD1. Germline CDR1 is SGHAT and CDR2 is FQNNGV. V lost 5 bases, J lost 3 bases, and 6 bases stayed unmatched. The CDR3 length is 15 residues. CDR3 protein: CASSLDRIHTGELFF. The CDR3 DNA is TGTGCCAGCAGCCTGGACAGGATACACACCGGGGAGCTGTTTTTT.

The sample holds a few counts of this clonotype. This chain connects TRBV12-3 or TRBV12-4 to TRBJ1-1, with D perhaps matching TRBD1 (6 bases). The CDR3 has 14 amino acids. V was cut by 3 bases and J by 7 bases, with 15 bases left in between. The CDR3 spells CASSLEGGQVEAFF. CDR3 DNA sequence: TGTGCCAGCAGTTTGGAGGGGGGGCAGGTTGAAGCTTTCTTT.

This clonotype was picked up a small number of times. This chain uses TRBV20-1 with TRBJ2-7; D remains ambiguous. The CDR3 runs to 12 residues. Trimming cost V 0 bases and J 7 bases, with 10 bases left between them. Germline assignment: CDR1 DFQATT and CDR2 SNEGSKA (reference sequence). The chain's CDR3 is CSARDLGIEQYF. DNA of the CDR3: TGCAGTGCTAGAGATCTGGGGATAGAGCAGTACTTC.

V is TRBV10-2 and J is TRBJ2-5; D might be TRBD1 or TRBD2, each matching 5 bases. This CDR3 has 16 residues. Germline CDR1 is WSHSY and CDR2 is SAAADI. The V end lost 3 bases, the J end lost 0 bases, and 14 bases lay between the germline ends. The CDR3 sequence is CASSDPSVGHQETQYF. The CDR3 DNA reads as TGCGCCAGCAGTGACCCGTCAGTGGGACACCAAGAGACCCAGTACTTC.

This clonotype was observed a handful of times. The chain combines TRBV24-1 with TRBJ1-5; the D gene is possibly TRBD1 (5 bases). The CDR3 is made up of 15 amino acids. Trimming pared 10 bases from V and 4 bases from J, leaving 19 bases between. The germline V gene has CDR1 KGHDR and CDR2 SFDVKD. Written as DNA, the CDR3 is TGTGCCACTTCCGGGGGAGGACTGGGAAATCAGCCCCAGCATTTT. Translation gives CATSGGGLGNQPQHF.

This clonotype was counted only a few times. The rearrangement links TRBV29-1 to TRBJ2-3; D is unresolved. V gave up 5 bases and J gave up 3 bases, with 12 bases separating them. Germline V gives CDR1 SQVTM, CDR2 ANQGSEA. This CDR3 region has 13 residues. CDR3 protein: CSVFRVSTDTQYF. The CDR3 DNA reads TGCAGCGTTTTCCGGGTTTCTACAGATACGCAGTATTTT.

CDR3 protein: CASSLPLGTEAFF. CDR3 DNA sequence: TGTGCCAGCAGCTTACCTCTCGGGACTGAAGCTTTCTTT. V gene TRBV7-2 combines with J gene TRBJ1-1; no clear D. The CDR3 has 13 residues. The germline V gene has CDR1 SGHTA and CDR2 FQGNSA. Trimming removed 2 bases from V and 5 bases from J, with 9 bases in between.

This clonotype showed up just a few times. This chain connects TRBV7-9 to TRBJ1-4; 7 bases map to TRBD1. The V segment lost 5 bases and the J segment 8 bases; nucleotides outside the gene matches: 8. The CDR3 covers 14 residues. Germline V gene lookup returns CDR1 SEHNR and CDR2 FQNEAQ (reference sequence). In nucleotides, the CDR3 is TGTGCCAGCAGCCTGCCCAGGGGGGAAGAAAAACTGTTTTTT. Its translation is CASSLPRGEEKLFF.

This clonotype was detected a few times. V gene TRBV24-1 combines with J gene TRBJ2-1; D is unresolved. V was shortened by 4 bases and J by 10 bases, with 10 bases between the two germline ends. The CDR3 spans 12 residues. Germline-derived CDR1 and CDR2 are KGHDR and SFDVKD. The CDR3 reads CATSDAVLEQFF. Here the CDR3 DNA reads TGTGCCACCAGTGACGCGGTCCTAGAGCAGTTCTTC.

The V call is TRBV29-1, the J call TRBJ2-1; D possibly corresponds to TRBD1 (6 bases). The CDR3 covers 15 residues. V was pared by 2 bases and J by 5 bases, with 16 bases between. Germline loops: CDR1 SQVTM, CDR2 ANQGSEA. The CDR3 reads CSVEPPNRAHNEQFF. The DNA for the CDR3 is TGCAGCGTTGAACCCCCTAACAGGGCCCACAATGAGCAGTTCTTC.

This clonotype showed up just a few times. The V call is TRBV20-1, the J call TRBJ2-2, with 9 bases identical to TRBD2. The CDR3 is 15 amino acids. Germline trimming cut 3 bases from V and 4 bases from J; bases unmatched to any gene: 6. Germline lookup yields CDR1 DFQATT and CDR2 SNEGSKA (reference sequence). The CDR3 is CSARSSGRGTGELFF. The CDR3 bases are TGCAGTGCTAGGAGTAGCGGGAGAGGCACCGGGGAGCTGTTTTTT.